The following is a TCR beta chain sequence with its context. Its antigen is unknown. The data belong to a study of blood T cells in healthy people across ages. For the study at large: The template switching approach captured approximately one barcoded beta molecule for every two T cells.

A second roughly 6 to 12 cycle PCR used barcoded and J-beta primers. MiXCR was run by TCRdb on the 5' RACE reads, yielding one entry per CDR3 protein. The sample has 730,000 or so distinct CDR3 sequences; around 38% are singletons. Findings and limits, study-wide: Observed TCR beta diversity per million T cells went down as age went up. This fall followed a roughly linear course with age. Reliance upon unsorted PBMCs precluded definitive naive versus antigen-experienced comparison.

Germline V lookup: CDR1 SGHRS, CDR2 YFSETQ. CDR3 size: 15 residues. Trimming left V 2 bases short and J 1 base short, with 12 bases between. The specimen was blood. This sequence originates from an elderly man in good health. The rearrangement joins TRBV5-1 to TRBJ2-5; the D gene could be TRBD1 or TRBD2 (5 bases each). DNA of the CDR3: TGCGCCAGCAGCTTTGGGGGAGACATCCAAGAGACCCAGTACTTC. It translates to CASSFGGDIQETQYF. The complete variable domain, with remaining parts taken from reference TRBV5-1 and TRBJ2-5, reads KAGVTQTPRYLIKTRGQQVTLSCSPISGHRSVSWYQQTPGQGLQFLFEYFSETQRNKGNFPGRFSGRQFSNSRSEMNVSTLELGDSALYLCASSFGGDIQETQYFGPGTRLLVL.